This record looks at one T cell receptor (beta chain) sequence and its context. There are many counts of this clonotype. Its cognate antigen has yet to be identified. Base qualities are not provided; no much larger clone lies one nucleotide away. The data were taken from a study of T cells in Graves' hyperthyroidism and ophthalmopathy (dated by TCRdb to between 2019 and 2020). Context from the whole study: Peripheral blood was collected at initial diagnosis, before any treatment. TCR V-J signatures able to tell the groups apart were searched for in a discovery cohort of 95 to 100 patients, of whom approximately 40 had Graves' ophthalmopathy and 55 to 65 had stable Graves' hyperthyroidism. Whether ophthalmopathy could be predicted prospectively was tested in an independent validation cohort made up of about 20 hyperthyroidism patients plus 17 patients who later progressed to ophthalmopathy. The roughly 100 discovery patients were divided at random into training and test sets in a 7:3 ratio. The study also compared thyroid tissue and blood T-cell repertoires from about six Graves' hyperthyroidism patients. Once sampling was done, hyperthyroidism patients were given methimazole at a starting dose of 30 mg daily, whereas ophthalmopathy patients were given high-dose intravenous methylprednisolone. TCR Vbeta CDR3 sequencing of approximately 140 peripheral blood samples (under 45 ophthalmopathy, roughly 72 hyperthyroidism and around 17 progressor patients) is reported in the paper. Broad study findings and their caveats: Sample size was not statistically predetermined, and blinding of investigators to group allocation was not performed. In validation, the model predicted progression to ophthalmopathy with around 71% sensitivity and less than 80% specificity, a median of about 6.7 months before onset. Ophthalmopathy was separated from stable hyperthyroidism by a 13 V-J signature model, with around 90% sensitivity and 81% to 82% specificity obtained in cross-validation and 80%/75% obtained in testing. Most expanded thyroid clonotypes (frequency above 0.001) were also detected in blood, suggesting blood repertoires may reflect thyroid immune responses.

From the germline V gene (reference sequence), CDR1 is LNHDA and CDR2 is SQIVND. V and J lose 5 bases and 6 bases, and a span of 14 bases separates them. CDR3 length: 14 amino acids, cysteine to phenylalanine. Of the read, only the CDR3 DNA is kept; its 42 bases are in frame from base 1. Ophthalmopathy patients had moderately to severely active disease, with a Clinical Activity Score of 3 or more, a NOSPECS grade of 4 or more, and a disease duration of less than 3 months. The study excluded patients with uncontrolled infections, other autoimmune diseases, pregnancy or lactation. Diagnoses were based on clinical symptoms, serum thyroxine and TRAb, thyroid ultrasound and orbital computed tomography. PBMCs were isolated from approximately 10 ml of fresh peripheral blood by Ficoll-Paque density gradient centrifugation. Total RNA was extracted using Trizol reagent, and RNA quality was assessed on an Agilent 2100 Bioanalyzer.

TCR beta CDR3 regions were amplified from RNA transcripts. A first-round RT-PCR of the TCR CDR3 used the HTBI primer set with the Qiagen OneStep RT-PCR kit. Libraries were constructed in a second round of multiplex PCR, after which size selection and purification were performed. Sequencing of the libraries was done on an Illumina HiSeq2000 using paired-end 100 bp reads. On the study's bioinformatics: SOAPnuke was used to process the raw data, throwing out any read that contained adapters or uncalled bases, had a mean Phred below 15, or lacked an exact constant-primer or identifier match. High-quality paired reads were merged using COPE v1.2.5, and each unique nucleotide sequence was defined as a clonotype. MiTCR v1.1 was used to align the clonotypes against IMGT TRBV, TRBD and TRBJ reference segments. The analysis included only V-J combinations with a frequency above 0.0001, which together covered roughly 99% of the repertoires. A TCS score was defined as the ratio of F50 (clonal expansion) to E x V (chaos), with BLOSUM62-based TCRdist applied between CDR3 peptides within each V-J. Welch's t-statistics and random forest reduced fewer than 550 V-J features to roughly 13, which were used in a naive Bayes classifier (R e1071). In-frame beta chains were kept once TCRdb had trimmed the public reads at Q25 with fastp and called clones with MiXCR. Entries that share a CDR3 protein sequence are merged under the most common genes and DNA. For this entry, the V and J calls and clone size follow TCRdb and not the study's own pipeline. Recorded for this sample are approximately 250,000 distinct CDR3 sequences; around 26% of them occurred a single time. The leading ten clones occupy 30% to 40% of the sample.

The chain links TRBV19 with TRBJ1-5; D gene: possibly TRBD1, on 6 matching bases. The receptor's source is a woman in her 40s with Graves' ophthalmopathy. The sample comprised blood. This receptor carries the CDR3 CASSEGERGQPQHF. The nucleotide sequence is given as TGTGCCAGTAGTGAGGGGGAGAGGGGTCAGCCCCAGCATTTT.